Following are 7 T cell receptor beta chains from one sample sequenced in a study of Ad26.COV2.S vaccination and SARS-CoV-2 variants. TCRdb's table, derived via immunoSEQ multiplex PCR, lists solely in-frame clones and lacks some. This sample carries about 350,000 clones, about 90% of them seen once, and the ten largest clones take around 4.2%. The sample here was peripheral blood, taken after recovery from COVID-19. The receptors here all came from a human donor who had recovered from COVID-19.

This CDR3 reads CASSEEGPMDEQFF. CDR3 coding DNA: TGCGCCAGCAGTGAGGAGGGCCCCATGGATGAGCAGTTCTTC. The chain recombines TRBV10-2 with TRBJ2-1, with D maybe TRBD2 (5 bases). The V and J ends lost 2 bases and 8 bases respectively, with 13 bases between them. Germline CDR1 is WSHSY and CDR2 is SAAADI. The CDR3 totals 14 residues.

A few counts support this clone. This chain uses TRBV19 with TRBJ1-6; no reliable D call. From germline, CDR1 is LNHDA and CDR2 SQIVND (reference sequence). The CDR3 is made up of 13 amino acids. V was clipped by 4 bases and J by 7 bases, with 8 bases between them. CDR3 in amino acids: CASSNEPNSPLHF. The CDR3 DNA sequence: TGTGCCAGTAGTAACGAACCAAATTCACCCCTCCACTTT.

This sequence joins TRBV5-1 and TRBJ1-4, with TRBD1 as a possible D gene (5 bases). This CDR3 is built from 15 residues. Germline V CDR1 and CDR2: SGHRS, YFSETQ. Trimming removed 1 base from V and 0 bases from J, with 7 bases in between. CDR3 DNA: TGCGCCAGCAGCTTGAGACAGCCAACTAATGAAAAACTGTTTTTT. Translation gives CASSLRQPTNEKLFF.

The chain has TRBV7-2 and TRBJ2-3; D ambiguous. This CDR3 spans 15 amino acids. Trimming took off 3 bases at V and 0 bases at J, with 10 bases between the two ends. CDR1 is SGHTA and CDR2 is FQGNSA in the germline V gene. This CDR3 reads CASSFSDTSTDTQYF. The CDR3 DNA is TGTGCCAGCAGCTTCTCGGATACTAGCACAGATACGCAGTATTTT.

The genes are TRBV5-5 and TRBJ1-2, with D tentatively TRBD1 (5 bases). Germline values: CDR1 SGHKS, CDR2 YYEKEE (reference sequence). This CDR3 has 14 amino acids. V dropped 4 bases and J dropped 3 bases, with 13 bases sitting between them. The CDR3 nucleotides read TGTGCCAGCAGCCCGAGGGGCAGTGACTATGGCTACACCTTC. This codes for CASSPRGSDYGYTF.

Notes on this clone: Other DNA sequences of this sample code for an identical CDR3. The V call is TRBV7-9, the J call TRBJ1-1; D gene uncertain. Trimming removed 2 bases at V and 5 bases at J, with 6 bases between. Germline CDR1 reads SEHNR; CDR2 reads FQNEAQ (reference sequence). The CDR3 extends over 12 amino acids. The CDR3: CASSLTGTEAFF. DNA of the CDR3: TGTGCCAGCAGCTTAACTGGGACTGAAGCTTTCTTT.

This chain joins TRBV7-9 and TRBJ1-2; tentative D call: TRBD1 (6 bases). Germline V gene sequence: CDR1 SEHNR, CDR2 FQNEAQ (reference sequence). Deletions cut 6 bases from V and 6 bases from J, with 20 bases between. The CDR3 has 15 amino acids. This chain's CDR3 is CASSNSGAGAHGYTF. CDR3 in DNA: TGTGCCAGCAGTAATAGCGGGGCAGGGGCCCATGGCTACACCTTC.